The rows below give T cell receptor beta chains drawn from one sample of a study of cytomegalovirus exposure and HLA in healthy donors. Only in-frame clones appear in the TCRdb table, and some are missing; sequencing was by immunoSEQ multiplex PCR. Found here are 150,000 or so clones, approximately 80% of them singletons; the top ten hold around an eighth. The sequencing input was PBMCs. These receptors all stem from a man aged 35 to 55 in good health and CMV-seropositive. CDR3s include the opening cysteine and the closing phenylalanine or tryptophan. The order of the fields is J gene, V gene, D gene, clone size, CDR3 DNA, CDR3 protein. A D gene is named only where the DNA matches it firmly. Part of the rows lack a size; the others show once, few, many or a class for expanded clones.

TRBJ1-1,TRBV2,-,-,TGTGCCACGCGGACATCGGCCAGCATGAACACTGAAGCTTTCTTT,CATRTSASMNTEAFF
TRBJ2-7,TRBV25-1,-,-,TGTGCCAGCAGTGAATGGGGAGGGGGCTACGAGCAGTACTTC,CASSEWGGGYEQYF
TRBJ2-1,TRBV29-1,TRBD2,once,TGCAGCGTTGAAGAAGGGACTAGCGGGAGTTGGTCCAATGAGCAGTTCTTC,CSVEEGTSGSWSNEQFF
TRBJ2-5,TRBV4-1,-,-,TGCGCCAGCAGCCAGGGGACGGGGGGCCCCCAAGAGACCCAGTACTTC,CASSQGTGGPQETQYF
TRBJ2-7,TRBV28,TRBD2,-,TGTGCCAGCAGTAGGGGCGGGAGCGGGTACGAGCAGTACTTC,CASSRGGSGYEQYF
TRBJ1-1,TRBV18,-,-,TGTGCCAGCTCACCTCGGGTTAACACTGAAGCTTTCTTT,CASSPRVNTEAFF
TRBJ2-3,TRBV10-1,TRBD1,-,TGCGCCAGCAGTGATTCCGGGACAGGGTTTCTCGCAGATACGCAGTATTTT,CASSDSGTGFLADTQYF
TRBJ2-1,TRBV11-2,TRBD2,-,TGTGCCAGCAGCTTAGTACCTGCCGCTAGCGGGAGTAGGCAGCAGTTCTTC,CASSLVPAASGSRQQFF
TRBJ2-1,TRBV9,-,-,TGTGCCAGCAGCGTAGGGGGAGCCACCTACAATGAGCAGTTCTTC,CASSVGGATYNEQFF
TRBJ2-1,TRBV5-6,TRBD1,-,TGTGCCAGCAGCTTGGCCTTAGGACAGGCCGAGGGTGAGCAGTTCTTC,CASSLALGQAEGEQFF
TRBJ2-1,TRBV7-2,-,-,TGTGCCAGCAGCCCGGGGATAAATGAGCAGTTCTTC,CASSPGINEQFF
TRBJ1-4,TRBV2,-,-,TGTGCCAGCAGTGTTAACAGTAATGAAAAACTGTTTTTT,CASSVNSNEKLFF
TRBJ1-1,TRBV7-3,-,-,TGTGCCAGCAGCTTAGGAGCGAACACTGAAGCTTTCTTT,CASSLGANTEAFF
TRBJ1-5,TRBV7-9,-,-,TGTGCCAGCAGCTCCTCAGCGACAGGCCCAAATCAGCCCCAGCATTTT,CASSSSATGPNQPQHF
TRBJ2-5,TRBV18,TRBD2,-,TGTGCCAGCTCACCTACCGCGACTAGCGGGAGTGAGACCCAGTACTTC,CASSPTATSGSETQYF
TRBJ2-1,TRBV10-1,-,few,TGCGCCAGCAGTCAGATTAAAGCGGGCGAGCAGTTCTTC,CASSQIKAGEQFF
TRBJ2-2,TRBV11-1,-,once,TGTGCCAGCAGCCCAGGTGGGACATTCACCGGGGAGCTGTTTTTT,CASSPGGTFTGELFF
TRBJ2-5,TRBV5-1,TRBD2,-,TGCGCCAGCAGCCTCACCGGGACTAGGGGAGGAGAGACCCAGTACTTC,CASSLTGTRGGETQYF
TRBJ2-3,TRBV28,-,-,TGTGCCAGCAGTTTAGGTCAGGTCACAGATACGCAGTATTTT,CASSLGQVTDTQYF
TRBJ2-7,TRBV28,TRBD2,-,TGTGCCAGCAGTTTATCGCTAGCGGGGGGTTACGAGCAGTACTTC,CASSLSLAGGYEQYF
TRBJ2-1,TRBV28,-,few,TGTGCCAGCGGGGGCCGGGTAGGAAAATACAATGAGCAGTTCTTC,CASGGRVGKYNEQFF
TRBJ1-4,TRBV4-1,-,-,TGCGCCAGCAGCCAAGAGAGGAAACTGTTTTTT,CASSQERKLFF
TRBJ2-7,TRBV28,-,few,TGTGCCAGCAGTTTAGGGAGCGGGCGGGGCCCGTCCTACGAGCAGTACTTC,CASSLGSGRGPSYEQYF
TRBJ2-7,TRBV28,-,-,TGTGCCAGCAGCCCTTTTTTACAACGCTCCTACGAGCAGTACTTC,CASSPFLQRSYEQYF
TRBJ2-2,TRBV10-3,TRBD2,-,TGTGCCATCAGACTAGCGGGATGGTCCGGGGAGCTGTTTTTT,CAIRLAGWSGELFF
TRBJ1-1,TRBV7-3,-,-,TGTGCCAGCAGCTTAACTAAGAACACTGAAGCTTTCTTT,CASSLTKNTEAFF
TRBJ1-1,TRBV7-6,-,few,TGTGCCAGCAGCTTAGAGACCCGGTTGGCCGGGGACACTGAAACTTTCTTT,CASSLETRLAGDTETFF
TRBJ1-5,TRBV15,-,once,TGTGCCACCAGCAGAGAACAGGTCCAGCCCCAGCATTTT,CATSREQVQPQHF
TRBJ1-1,TRBV14,-,-,TGTGCCAGCAGCCAAGGGCGGATTGAAGCTTTCTTT,CASSQGRIEAFF
TRBJ2-5,TRBV10-3,-,-,TGTGCCATCAGTGAGGGACAGCGCCAAGAGACCCAGTACTTC,CAISEGQRQETQYF
TRBJ2-3,TRBV5-1,TRBD2,-,TGCGCCAGCAGCCCGAGCGGGGATAGCACAGATACGCAGTATTTT,CASSPSGDSTDTQYF